These T cell receptor beta chains were read from a single sample in a study of cytomegalovirus exposure and HLA in healthy donors. The table came from immunoSEQ multiplex PCR; TCRdb's copy has only in-frame clones and leaves some out. Altogether fewer than 250,000 clones are present, around 77% being singletons, with the ten largest covering about 1.5%. Sequences were obtained from PBMCs. These receptors all come from a woman in her late teens or twenties in good health and CMV-seronegative. The CDR3 runs from the conserved cysteine through the conserved F or W. A D gene is named only where the DNA matches it firmly. Clone size is shown for a subset of rows, as once, few, many or a class of expanded clone.

V gene	clone size	J gene	D gene	CDR3 DNA	CDR3 protein
TRBV14	once	TRBJ1-4	NA	TGTGCCAGCAGCATACGGAGCGGGGGGGGTAATGAAAAACTGTTTTTT	CASSIRSGGGNEKLFF
TRBV29-1	NA	TRBJ2-7	NA	TGCAGCGTCGAAACTAGAGCCAGCGGGTACGAGCAGTACTTC	CSVETRASGYEQYF
TRBV10-3	NA	TRBJ2-7	NA	TGTGCCATCAGTGAGTCGTCTGGACAGTCCTACGAGCAGTACTTC	CAISESSGQSYEQYF
TRBV28	NA	TRBJ2-1	TRBD2	TGTGCCAGCAGTTCATTACCGAGCGGGGTCCACAATGAGCAGTTCTTC	CASSSLPSGVHNEQFF
TRBV19	NA	TRBJ2-7	TRBD1	TGTGCCAGTAGGGGCAGGGGGTCCTACGAGCAGTACTTC	CASRGRGSYEQYF
TRBV6-4	NA	TRBJ1-4	TRBD1	TGTGCCAGCAAAAACAGGGGGGAGTTACTGTTTTTT	CASKNRGELLFF
TRBV9	once	TRBJ1-5	NA	TGTGCCAGCAGCTACTCGGACGGGAACAATCAGCCCCAGCATTTT	CASSYSDGNNQPQHF
TRBV18	NA	TRBJ2-7	TRBD1	TGTGCCAGCTCACGGGGACAGGGGAGCGACGAGCAGTACTTC	CASSRGQGSDEQYF
TRBV5-4	NA	TRBJ2-5	NA	TGTGCCAGCAGCTTGGAGGCTAGCGAGGAGACCCAGTACTTC	CASSLEASEETQYF
TRBV6-5	NA	TRBJ1-3	TRBD1	TGTGCCAGCAGGACAGGGGAAAGACCTGGAAACACCATATATTTT	CASRTGERPGNTIYF
TRBV28	NA	TRBJ2-7	NA	TGTGCCAGCAAGGGGTCTAGCTCCTACGAGCAGTACTTC	CASKGSSSYEQYF
TRBV7-2	once	TRBJ1-2	NA	TGTGCCAGCAGCTCCGGGCGGGTATGGTATGGCTACACCTTC	CASSSGRVWYGYTF
TRBV28	NA	TRBJ1-5	NA	TGTGCCAGCAGGACCCCTGCGGGGCCCCAGCATTTT	CASRTPAGPQHF
TRBV7-9	NA	TRBJ1-1	NA	TGTGCCAGCAGCTTGTTGCACATGAACACTGAAGCTTTCTTT	CASSLLHMNTEAFF
TRBV6-1	NA	TRBJ1-2	TRBD1	TGTGCCAGCAGTGAACTGGGACAGGGCTATGGCTACACCTTC	CASSELGQGYGYTF
TRBV2	NA	TRBJ2-3	NA	TGTGCCAGCAGTGGGGTAGGGGGAAGCGGGGACGATACGCAGTATTTT	CASSGVGGSGDDTQYF
TRBV11-2	NA	TRBJ1-1	NA	TGTGCCAGCAGCTTAGATCAGGATATGGCAGGACAACCAAACACTGAAGCTTTCTTT	CASSLDQDMAGQPNTEAFF
TRBV4-2	NA	TRBJ2-3	NA	TGTGCCAGCTCAACCCTAGGGGACACACAAGGCGATACGCAGTATTTT	CASSTLGDTQGDTQYF
TRBV28	few	TRBJ2-1	NA	TGTGCCAGCAGCAGGGAAAATGAGCAGTTCTTC	CASSRENEQFF
TRBV18	once	TRBJ1-2	TRBD1	TGTGCCAGCTCACCTCCGACAGGGGCCAACTATGGCTACACCTTC	CASSPPTGANYGYTF
TRBV5-1	NA	TRBJ1-1	TRBD1	TGCGCCAGCAGCCCGGGACAGGGCACTGAAGCTTTCTTT	CASSPGQGTEAFF
TRBV19	NA	TRBJ2-7	TRBD1	TGTGCCAGTAGTCTTAAGACAGGGTACTACGAGCAGTACTTC	CASSLKTGYYEQYF
TRBV28	NA	TRBJ2-4	TRBD1	TGTGCCAGCAGCTTAACAGGGGGAAGAGCCAAAAACATTCAGTACTTC	CASSLTGGRAKNIQYF
TRBV5-1	few	TRBJ1-5	TRBD1	TGCGCCAGCAGCCCAGGGACAGAGAATCAGCCCCAGCATTTT	CASSPGTENQPQHF
TRBV7-3	NA	TRBJ2-2	NA	TGTGCCAGCAGCTCAAATAGCGGTACTAATCCGGGGAAGCTGTTTTTT	CASSSNSGTNPGKLFF
TRBV19	NA	TRBJ2-7	TRBD2	TGTGCCAGTAGTATAAAAACTAGCGGAATAGGGTACGAGCAGTACTTC	CASSIKTSGIGYEQYF
TRBV7-8	NA	TRBJ2-7	NA	TGTGCCAGCAGCTTGGCCAGGGCGCAATTGGAGCAGTACTTC	CASSLARAQLEQYF
TRBV27	NA	TRBJ2-7	TRBD2	TGTGCCAGCAGTTCCAGCCAGCGGGAGGCTTCCTACGAGCAGTACTTC	CASSSSQREASYEQYF
TRBV5-1	NA	TRBJ1-6	TRBD1	TGCGCCAGCAGCTATGGGACAGGGGATTCACCCCTCCACTTT	CASSYGTGDSPLHF
TRBV6-5	NA	TRBJ1-6	NA	TGTGCCAGCAGAGTAGGGACAACGGCACCCCTCCACTTT	CASRVGTTAPLHF
TRBV6-5	NA	TRBJ1-5	NA	TGTGCCAGCAGTTTGGCGGAAAATCAGCCCCAGCATTTT	CASSLAENQPQHF
TRBV6-5	NA	TRBJ2-1	NA	TGTGCCACCCAACCAGACAGACCAAGCAATGAGCAGTTCTTC	CATQPDRPSNEQFF
TRBV19	NA	TRBJ2-7	NA	TGTGCCAGTAGTATAAAAGCGGAACCCTACGAGCAGTACTTC	CASSIKAEPYEQYF
TRBV7-2	once	TRBJ2-7	TRBD1	TGTGCCAGCAGCCCAGGGGGTTCCTACGAGCAGTACTTC	CASSPGGSYEQYF
TRBV6-5	NA	TRBJ1-3	NA	TGTGCCAGCAGCCCCGGGAGCTCTGGAAACACCATATATTTT	CASSPGSSGNTIYF
TRBV14	NA	TRBJ1-4	NA	TGTGCCAGCAGCGGGCGTCGTGAAAAACTGTTTTTT	CASSGRREKLFF
TRBV7-9	NA	TRBJ2-2	TRBD2	TGTGCCAGCAGCCGAAGCGGGGCGGGAGATAACACCGGGGAGCTGTTTTTT	CASSRSGAGDNTGELFF
TRBV7-9	NA	TRBJ1-2	TRBD1	TGTGCCAGCAGCTTAGGGGGACAGGGGTTCGTCTATGGCTACACCTTC	CASSLGGQGFVYGYTF
TRBV4-1	NA	TRBJ1-2	NA	TGCGCCAGCAGCCAAGATATTCCCGGTGGCTACACCTTC	CASSQDIPGGYTF
TRBV2	NA	TRBJ2-2	TRBD1	TGTGCCAGCAGCGCGACAGGGGGCACCGGGGAGCTGTTTTTT	CASSATGGTGELFF
TRBV28	NA	TRBJ2-1	TRBD2	TGTGCCAGCATTGAGGGAGGGAGCTCCTACAATGAGCAGTTCTTC	CASIEGGSSYNEQFF
TRBV6-1	NA	TRBJ2-7	TRBD1	TGTGCCAGCAGCCGTACCCCGACAGGGGGTCGCGAGCAGTACTTC	CASSRTPTGGREQYF
TRBV9	NA	TRBJ1-6	NA	TGTGCCAGCAGCGTAGGAGCGGGACTGATTAATTCACCCCTCCACTTT	CASSVGAGLINSPLHF
TRBV5-8	NA	TRBJ2-1	TRBD1	TGTGCCAGCAGTACTACGTATCCCGGGACAGGGTATGAGCAGTTCTTC	CASSTTYPGTGYEQFF
TRBV5-6	NA	TRBJ2-7	TRBD1	TGTGCCAGCAGCCCGGGGACAGGGGGCAGTTCAGGTTACGAGCAGTACTTC	CASSPGTGGSSGYEQYF
TRBV5-1	NA	TRBJ1-1	TRBD1	TGCGCCAGCAGGGGTGGACAGGGACCGAGAAACACTGAAGCTTTCTTT	CASRGGQGPRNTEAFF
TRBV4-2	NA	TRBJ2-5	TRBD2	TGTGCCAGCAGCCAAGAAACCCTAGCGGATCATAGAGAGACCCAGTACTTC	CASSQETLADHRETQYF
TRBV7-9	NA	TRBJ2-5	TRBD1	TGTGCCAGCAGGATTACAGGGGGCGCCGAGACCCAGTACTTC	CASRITGGAETQYF
TRBV28	NA	TRBJ1-2	TRBD1	TGTGCCAGCAGCCCGACAGGGAAATCGCATAACTATGGCTACACCTTC	CASSPTGKSHNYGYTF